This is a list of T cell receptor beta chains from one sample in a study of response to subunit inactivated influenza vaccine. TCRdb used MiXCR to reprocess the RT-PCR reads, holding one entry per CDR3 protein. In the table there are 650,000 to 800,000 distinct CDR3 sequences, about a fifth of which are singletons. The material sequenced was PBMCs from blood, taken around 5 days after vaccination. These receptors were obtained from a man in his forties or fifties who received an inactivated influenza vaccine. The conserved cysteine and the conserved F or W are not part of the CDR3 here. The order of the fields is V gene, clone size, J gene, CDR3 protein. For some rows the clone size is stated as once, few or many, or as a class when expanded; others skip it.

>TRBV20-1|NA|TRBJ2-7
SAQLHEQY
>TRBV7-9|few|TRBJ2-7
ASSSGQSLYEQY
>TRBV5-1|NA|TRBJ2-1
ASSLVGRTLNEQF
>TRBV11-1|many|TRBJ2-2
ASSLTRAGGAGELF
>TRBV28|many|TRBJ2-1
ASSFGLYNEQF
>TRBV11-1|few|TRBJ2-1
ASSPAYGIAGTYNEQF
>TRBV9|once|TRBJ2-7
ASSAGRGSYEQY
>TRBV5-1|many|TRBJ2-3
ASSPERGTDTQY
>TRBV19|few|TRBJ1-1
ASRTTGAMNTEAF
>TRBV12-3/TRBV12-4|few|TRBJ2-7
ASSSFRGHYEQY
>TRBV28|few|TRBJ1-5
ASTVPSYSNQPQH
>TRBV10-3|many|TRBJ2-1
AIRGEGGNEQF
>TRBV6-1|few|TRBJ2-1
ASRLSSYNEQF
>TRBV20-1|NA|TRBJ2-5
SAAGRGHLQETQY
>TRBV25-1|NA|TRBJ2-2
ASTQGPGELF
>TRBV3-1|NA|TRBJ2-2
ASSQATDVGELF
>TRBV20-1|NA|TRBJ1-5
SATAMRQGGSNQPQH
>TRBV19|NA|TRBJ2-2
ASALAGGPVLF
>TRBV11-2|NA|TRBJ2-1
ASSFGRRSNEQF
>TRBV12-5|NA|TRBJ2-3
ASGSAVEGHTDTQY
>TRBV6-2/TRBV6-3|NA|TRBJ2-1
ASSYGGATYNEQF
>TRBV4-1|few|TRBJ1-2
ASSQDLGTRGYT
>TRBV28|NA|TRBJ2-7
ASSKGLAYEQY
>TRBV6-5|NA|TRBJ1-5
ASSYDSNNQPQH
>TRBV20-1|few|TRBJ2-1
SANTGTSVNNEQF
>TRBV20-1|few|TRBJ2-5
SASRAGQGPQETQY
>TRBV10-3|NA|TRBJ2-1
AIKGQGADEQF
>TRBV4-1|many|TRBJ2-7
ASSQSLAGDYEQY
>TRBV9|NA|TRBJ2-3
ASSRATPDTQY
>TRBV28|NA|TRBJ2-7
ASSSSKTEQY
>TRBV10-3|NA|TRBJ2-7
AISDGGGGSYEQY
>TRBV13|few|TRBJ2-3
ASSLAGTGRADTQY
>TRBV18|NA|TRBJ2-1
ASSPRGLPASYNEQF
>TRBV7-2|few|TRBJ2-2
ASSSRSGNTGELF
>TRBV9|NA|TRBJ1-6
ASSKTDSPLH
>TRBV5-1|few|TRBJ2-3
ASSLPGGTYTDTQY
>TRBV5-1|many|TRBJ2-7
ASSSDGLYEQY
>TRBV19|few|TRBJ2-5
ASSTPYSNQETQY
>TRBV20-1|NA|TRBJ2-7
SARDTGGGGSSGYEQY
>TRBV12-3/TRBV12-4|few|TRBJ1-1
ASRRGQGATEAF
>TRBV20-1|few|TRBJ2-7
SASPRAPYEQY
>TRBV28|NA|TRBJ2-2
ASSFYGQATGELF